One and the same sample provided the 28 T cell receptor beta chains below, sequenced in a study of CD8 T cells in ankylosing spondylitis. TCRdb called the 5' RACE reads again in MiXCR, with one record for every CDR3 protein. Counted here are about 160,000 distinct CDR3 sequences, about a sixth occurring once; the ten biggest clones make up 7.8%. The sample comprised blood, either unsorted or a sorted T cell fraction (not recorded which). These receptors came from a male donor with ankylosing spondylitis or in good health (not recorded which).

The table lists this clonotype with a few counts. The chain uses TRBV29-1 and TRBJ2-1; TRBD2 might be the D (6 bases). Trimming cost V 0 bases and J 0 bases, with 18 bases left between them. CDR1 is SQVTM, CDR2 ANQGSEA, per germline. The CDR3 totals 18 residues. The CDR3 region has the DNA TGCAGCGTTGAAGACATAAACGGGGACGGGAGCTCCTACAATGAGCAGTTCTTC. Amino acid sequence: CSVEDINGDGSSYNEQFF.

The V gene is TRBV5-1, the J gene TRBJ2-2; 11 bases align to TRBD1. V was clipped by 2 bases and J by 4 bases; unmatched bases: 4. The CDR3 has 16 amino acids. The germline V gene encodes CDR1 SGHRS and CDR2 YFSETQ. CDR3 sequence: CASSLGQGAITGELFF. For the CDR3, the DNA is TGCGCCAGCAGCTTAGGACAGGGGGCGATCACCGGGGAGCTGTTTTTT. The variable domain in full, with the rest retrieved from reference TRBV5-1 and TRBJ2-2, is KAGVTQTPRYLIKTRGQQVTLSCSPISGHRSVSWYQQTPGQGLQFLFEYFSETQRNKGNFPGRFSGRQFSNSRSEMNVSTLELGDSALYLCASSLGQGAITGELFFGEGSRLTVL.

This sequence joins TRBV5-6 and TRBJ2-7; 7 positions agree with TRBD2. The CDR3 is 15 amino acids. Trimming cost V 2 bases and J 0 bases; bases outside gene matches: 5. Germline values: CDR1 SGHDT, CDR2 YYEEEE. CDR3: CASSFMGGLSYEQYF. CDR3 nucleotide sequence: TGTGCCAGCAGCTTTATGGGAGGGCTCTCCTACGAGCAGTACTTC.

The rearrangement uses TRBV5-1 and TRBJ2-5; TRBD2 aligns across 14 bases. The CDR3 runs 15 residues. The germline V gene has CDR1 SGHRS and CDR2 YFSETQ. J was trimmed by 4 bases and V by 4 bases; bases with no gene match: 3. The CDR3 region has the DNA TGCGCCAGCAGCCAGGGACTAGCGGGAGTAGAGACCCAGTACTTC. Translation: CASSQGLAGVETQYF.

This clonotype was observed many times. The chain joins TRBV20-1 to TRBJ2-2; TRBD2 agrees at 13 bases. V lost 8 bases and J lost 4; bases outside the gene matches: 7. Germline loops: CDR1 DFQATT, CDR2 SNEGSKA (reference sequence). This CDR3 is built from 15 residues. CDR3 in amino acids: CSTFRTSGSTGELFF. CDR3 in DNA: TGCAGTACATTCAGGACTAGCGGGAGCACCGGGGAGCTGTTTTTT.

The genes are TRBV20-1 and TRBJ2-1; 7 positions agree with TRBD2. Germline V gene sequence: CDR1 DFQATT, CDR2 SNEGSKA (reference sequence). The CDR3 contains 15 residues. V gave up 0 bases and J gave up 7 bases; unmatched junction bases: 9. This CDR3 is CSAREEAGARNEQFF. CDR3 bases: TGCAGTGCTAGAGAGGAGGCGGGAGCGCGAAATGAGCAGTTCTTC.

Only a few counts were recorded for this clonotype. This sequence joins TRBV10-2 and TRBJ2-1; D unclear. Germline V CDR1 and CDR2: WSHSY, SAAADI. Trimming took off 7 bases at V and 0 bases at J, with 10 bases between the two ends. The CDR3 covers 14 residues. The CDR3 DNA is TGCGCCAGCACGGCCAGCAGCTCCTACAATGAGCAGTTCTTC. Encoded protein: CASTASSSYNEQFF.

This clonotype was seen many times. V gene TRBV5-1 combines with J gene TRBJ2-7; D is perhaps TRBD2 (6 bases). V was clipped by 2 bases and J by 2 bases, with 11 bases between them. Germline CDR1 reads SGHRS; CDR2 reads YFSETQ. The CDR3 is 14 amino acids. CDR3: CASSFDAGPYEQYF. CDR3 DNA: TGCGCCAGCAGCTTCGACGCGGGACCCTACGAGCAGTACTTC.

The chain recombines TRBV5-1 with TRBJ2-3; TRBD2 aligns across 7 bases. The ends lost 0 bases at V and 4 bases at J; junction bases unmatched: 8. Germline CDR1 and CDR2: SGHRS and YFSETQ. The CDR3 runs 16 residues. The chain's CDR3 is CASSLAGTTRADTQYF. The DNA for the CDR3 is TGCGCCAGCAGCTTGGCGGGGACTACGAGGGCAGATACGCAGTATTTT.

This clonotype was recorded at least ten times. The V and J genes are TRBV21-1 and TRBJ2-1; the table names TRBD2, a call not compared with the DNA. TRBV21-1 is annotated as a pseudogene. This CDR3 spans 14 amino acids. CDR3 amino acids: CASSILAHCGEQFF. Here the CDR3 DNA reads TGTGCCAGCAGCATTTTAGCGCACTGCGGTGAGCAGTTCTTC.

This clonotype was seen ten or more times. The V call is TRBV20-1, the J call TRBJ2-2; D unresolved. Looked up from germline, CDR1 is DFQATT and CDR2 is SNEGSKA (reference sequence). The ends were cut back, 5 bases at V and 2 bases at J, with 9 bases in the middle. The CDR3 covers 13 residues. CDR3 residues: CSAWTRNTGELFF. The DNA of the CDR3 is TGCAGTGCTTGGACGAGAAACACCGGGGAGCTGTTTTTT.

There are many counts of this clonotype. The chain couples TRBV20-1 to TRBJ1-2, with a tentative D call TRBD1 (5 bases). V was clipped by 8 bases and J by 14 bases, with 24 bases between them. CDR3 size: 12 residues. CDR1 DFQATT and CDR2 SNEGSKA come from the germline V gene (reference sequence). CDR3 region: CSPKRDASGRTF. The CDR3 nucleotides are TGCAGTCCAAAAAGGGACGCCTCTGGGCGGACCTTC.

This clonotype was recorded a few times. CDR3 sequence reads: CASSSGTVVSYNEQFF. As DNA, the CDR3 is TGTGCCAGCAGCTCCGGGACGGTAGTCTCCTACAATGAGCAGTTCTTC. The V and J genes are TRBV28 and TRBJ2-1; TRBD1 or TRBD2 may be the D gene (5 bases each). The CDR3 contains 16 residues. The germline V and J ends were trimmed by 6 bases and 0 bases, with 15 bases remaining between them. CDR1 MDHEN and CDR2 SYDVKM come from the germline V gene.

V usage is TRBV4-1 and J usage is TRBJ2-3; 11 bases line up with TRBD2. Germline V gene sequence: CDR1 MGHRA, CDR2 YSYEKL. There are 19 residues in the CDR3. The V gene end was trimmed by 1 base and the J gene end by 4 bases; junction bases not matched to a gene: 13. The CDR3 nucleotides read TGCGCCAGCAGCCAAGCGAACAGTCAACTAGCGGGAGCGGCAGATACGCAGTATTTT. Residues: CASSQANSQLAGAADTQYF.

This clonotype came up many times. The chain recombines TRBV12-3 or TRBV12-4 with TRBJ2-7; 8 nucleotides align to TRBD1. The ends lost 6 bases at V and 2 bases at J; junction bases unmatched: 3. The length of the CDR3 is 13 residues. The CDR3: CASRGDRTYEQYF. The CDR3 DNA reads as TGTGCCAGCAGGGGGGACAGGACCTACGAGCAGTACTTC.

This chain uses TRBV23-1 with TRBJ2-1; possibly TRBD1 or TRBD2 for D (5 bases each). TRBV23-1 is flagged as an ORF with uncertain function. CDR3 length equals 15 residues. Trimming pared 9 bases from V and 0 bases from J, leaving 15 bases between. The CDR3 DNA sequence: TGCGCCAGACCACCCGAGGGGAGCTCCTACAATGAGCAGTTCTTC. Amino acid sequence: CARPPEGSSYNEQFF.

This clonotype was seen at least ten times. The CDR3 bases are TGTGCCAGCAGTTTCAGTGCCTACGAGCAGTACTTC. It is translated as CASSFSAYEQYF. The chain joins TRBV28 to TRBJ2-7; D gene ambiguous. CDR1 is MDHEN and CDR2 is SYDVKM in the germline V gene. With 3 bases removed from V and 2 bases from J, the gap between germline ends came to 5 bases. The CDR3 is 12 amino acids.

This clonotype was recorded many times. This sequence joins TRBV6-1 and TRBJ2-3; 8 positions agree with TRBD2. Germline trimming cut 5 bases from V and 2 bases from J; bases unmatched to any gene: 9. The germline gives CDR1 MNHNS, CDR2 SASEGT. This CDR3 is 16 amino acids long. This CDR3 is CASSPRQRENTDTQYF. Here the CDR3 DNA reads TGTGCCAGCAGTCCGCGACAGCGGGAGAACACAGATACGCAGTATTTT.

The rearrangement joins TRBV24-1 to TRBJ2-2, with D possibly matching TRBD2 (6 bases). V lost 5 bases and J lost 5, with 14 bases in between. Looked up from germline, CDR1 is KGHDR and CDR2 is SFDVKD. This CDR3 region has 15 residues. The CDR3 region has the DNA TGTGCCACCAGTGTCCAAGGGAGCGGGACCGGGGAGCTGTTTTTT. As protein: CATSVQGSGTGELFF.

This clonotype has a handful of counts. V and J are TRBV12-3 or TRBV12-4 and TRBJ2-1; perhaps TRBD2 as D (5 bases). The length of the CDR3 is 17 residues. V was shortened by 3 bases and J by 10 bases, with 25 bases between the two germline ends. CDR3 bases: TGTGCCAGCAGTTTGTCTCGGGCCCATATTGCTAGCCACGAGCAGTTCTTC. Amino acids: CASSLSRAHIASHEQFF.

The sample holds many counts of this clonotype. The V and J genes are TRBV7-9 and TRBJ2-7, with 8 bases lining up with TRBD1. CDR3 length equals 14 residues. CDR1 and CDR2 from the germline V gene are SEHNR and FQNEAQ (reference sequence). V was pared by 1 base and J by 5 bases, with 4 bases of the junction left unmatched. The CDR3 here is CASSLGQGRDEQYF. The CDR3 bases are TGTGCCAGCAGCTTAGGACAGGGGAGAGACGAGCAGTACTTC. Combining the CDR3 with reference TRBV7-9 and TRBJ2-7 gives the whole variable domain DTGVSQNPRHKITKRGQNVTFRCDPISEHNRLYWYRQTLGQGPEFLTYFQNEAQLEKSRLLSDRFSAERPKGSFSTLEIQRTEQGDSAMYLCASSLGQGRDEQYFGPGTRLTVT.

With respect to this clonotype: A read error may account for a junction end that differs from germline. This chain connects TRBV20-1 to TRBJ2-4, with a possible D match to TRBD1 (5 bases). Germline-derived CDR1 and CDR2 are DFQATT and SNEGSKA (reference sequence). This CDR3 region has 17 residues. CDR3 amino acids: CCARDLVTVVAKNIQYF. CDR3 nucleotides: TGCTGTGCTAGAGATCTCGTGACAGTCGTAGCCAAAAACATTCAGTACTTC.

This clonotype was seen a handful of times. V is TRBV3-1 and J is TRBJ2-2; weak D call: TRBD1 (5 bases). CDR1 and CDR2 (germline): LGHDT, YNNKEL (reference sequence). The CDR3 extends over 14 amino acids. With 4 bases removed from V and 4 bases from J, the gap between germline ends came to 10 bases. CDR3 amino acids: CASSPTVSTGELFF. CDR3 DNA sequence: TGTGCCAGCAGCCCGACAGTTTCCACCGGGGAGCTGTTTTTT. The variable domain in full, completed from reference TRBV3-1 and TRBJ2-2, reads DTAVSQTPKYLVTQMGNDKSIKCEQNLGHDTMYWYKQDSKKFLKIMFSYNNKELIINETVPNRFSPKSPDKAHLNLHINSLELGDSAVYFCASSPTVSTGELFFGEGSRLTVL.

This clonotype was detected many times. This chain links TRBV5-1 with TRBJ1-5, with a possible D match to TRBD1 (5 bases). Trimming removed 3 bases at V and 2 bases at J, with 9 bases between. There are 14 residues in the CDR3. Germline CDR1 SGHRS, CDR2 YFSETQ. CDR3 bases: TGCGCCAGCAGCTACGACAGCGGCAATCAGCCCCAGCATTTT. Translation gives CASSYDSGNQPQHF. The full variable domain, its missing parts supplied by reference TRBV5-1 and TRBJ1-5, is KAGVTQTPRYLIKTRGQQVTLSCSPISGHRSVSWYQQTPGQGLQFLFEYFSETQRNKGNFPGRFSGRQFSNSRSEMNVSTLELGDSALYLCASSYDSGNQPQHFGDGTRLSIL.

With respect to this clonotype: One junction end disagrees with the germline gene, perhaps due to a read error. The gene calls are TRBV20-1 and TRBJ2-3, with 13 bases aligning to TRBD2. CDR1 and CDR2 (germline): DFQATT, SNEGSKA (reference sequence). This CDR3 has 15 amino acids. CDR3 in amino acids: CSASGTSGTTDMQYF. The DNA for the CDR3 is TGCAGTGCTAGCGGGACTAGCGGGACCACAGATATGCAGTATTTT.

This clonotype was detected only a few times. This chain links TRBV20-1 with TRBJ2-3; D is tentatively TRBD1 or TRBD2 (5 bases each). Germline V CDR1 and CDR2: DFQATT, SNEGSKA (reference sequence). V was pared by 5 bases and J by 5 bases, with 11 bases between. The CDR3 loop spans 12 amino acids. CDR3 residues: CSARRGQDTQYF. The CDR3 DNA reads as TGCAGTGCTCGACGGGGCCAAGATACGCAGTATTTT.

The chain links TRBV3-1 to TRBJ1-2, with D hard to call. Deletions cut 1 base from V and 4 bases from J, with 19 bases between. In germline, CDR1 is LGHDT, CDR2 YNNKEL (reference sequence). The CDR3 has 17 amino acids. CDR3 loop: CASSQARGLFTTYGYTF. CDR3 in DNA: TGTGCCAGCAGCCAAGCCAGAGGGCTCTTTACAACCTATGGCTACACCTTC.

The chain links TRBV7-9 to TRBJ1-1; D remains ambiguous. This CDR3 has 16 amino acids. The germline V gene encodes CDR1 SEHNR and CDR2 FQNEAQ (reference sequence). V lost 5 bases to trimming and J lost 0 bases, with 16 bases between them. The CDR3 coding sequence is TGTGCCAGCAGCCCGGGAGGGAGCAGATTGAACACTGAAGCTTTCTTT. It translates to CASSPGGSRLNTEAFF.